This TCR beta chain was profiled in a study of CD4 T cells in relation to SARS-CoV-2 and coronaviruses. Study-wide findings and caveats: In roughly 60% of donors, memory CD4+ clonotypes crossrecognized SARS-CoV-2 and at least one common cold coronavirus spike. The assay detects memory recall responses, not culture-primed primary responses. SARS-CoV-2-driven expansion was significantly weaker in crossreactive than monoreactive clones.

Deletions cut 6 bases from V and 4 bases from J, with 4 bases between. Germline lookup yields CDR1 SNHLY and CDR2 FYNNEI. The CDR3 is 11 amino acids. The unexposed donors gave CD4+ T cells in about 2011-2018, prior to COVID-19. This clone was recorded once. Its antigen remains unidentified. Naive and memory CD4+ T cell DNA was deep-sequenced without culture. Sequenced by immunoSEQ multiplex PCR; TCRdb stores in-frame clones only, minus some. This sample carries 68,000 or so clones, more than 80% of them seen once, and the ten largest clones take under 0.3%. The sequence was collected from a human donor in good health. The material sequenced was naive CD4+ T cells from PBMCs. The subset is: naive CD4+ T cells isolated by negative enrichment. The chain combines TRBV2 with TRBJ2-1; D is undetermined. The CDR3 region has the DNA TGTGCCAGCAGCCCGTACAATGAGCAGTTCTTC. It encodes CASSPYNEQFF.